This T cell receptor (beta chain) was captured in a study of T cells in Graves' hyperthyroidism and ophthalmopathy. Study-level points and caveats: Onset of ophthalmopathy came a median approximately 6.5 months after the model predicted it. Expanded thyroid clonotypes (above 0.001) were mostly also found in blood.

In this sample, this clonotype turned up many times. Its target is unknown. The source material, RNA transcripts, was used to amplify TCR beta CDR3 regions. Using the HTBI primer set, a first-round RT-PCR was run on the TCR CDR3. TCRdb itself ran the multiplex PCR reads through MiXCR, one entry per CDR3 protein. Found here are a few hundred thousand distinct CDR3 sequences, around 46% of them singletons; the top ten hold 8.2%. The junction had 9 bases not matched to a gene; V was cut back by 0 bases and J by 6 bases. The length of the CDR3 is 17 residues. Looked up from germline, CDR1 is LNHNV and CDR2 is YYDKDF (reference sequence). Among the patients, aged 18 to 65, hyperthyroidism was newly diagnosed and had lasted under 2 months. The diagnoses drew upon clinical symptoms, serum thyroxine and TRAb, thyroid ultrasound and orbital computed tomography.

The chain is built from TRBV15 and TRBJ1-5; 9 nucleotides match TRBD1. The source of this sequence is a woman younger than 35 with Graves' hyperthyroidism. Sequenced material: peripheral blood or thyroid tissue (not recorded which). CDR3 DNA: TGTGCCACCAGCAGAGAGTTGGGTACAGGGGGCGTTCAGCCCCAGCATTTT. Translation: CATSRELGTGGVQPQHF.